The 26 T cell receptor beta chains reported below all come from one sample, sequenced in a study of blood T cell repertoires in COVID-19 (dated by TCRdb to the early 2020s). Library creation used the immunoSEQ multiplex PCR assay. TCRdb re-hosts the immuneACCESS table, in-frame sequences only. Its copies lack some clones; in the studies checked, an unresolved V gene accounts for under half of them, and the cause for the rest is not known. Counted in this sample were 40,000 to 65,000 clones; about three quarters of them appeared once. The top ten constitute 15% of the sample. Sequencing used peripheral blood. The receptors stem from a human donor with active or convalescent COVID-19. The donor label of this sample is uncertain.

This chain uses TRBV4-3 with TRBJ1-1; D gene uncertain. The ends were cut back, 0 bases at V and 5 bases at J, with 7 bases in the middle. There are 13 residues in the CDR3. CDR1 is LGHNA and CDR2 is YSLEER in the germline V gene. In DNA, the CDR3 is TGCGCCAGCAGCCAAGAGAAGAGGACTGAAGCTTTCTTT. Amino acids: CASSQEKRTEAFF.

The chain joins TRBV10-3 to TRBJ2-7, with 8 bases lining up with TRBD1. CDR3 length: 13 amino acids. Germline-derived CDR1 and CDR2 are ENHRY and SYGVKD. V gave up 7 bases and J gave up 5 bases; unmatched junction bases: 7. The CDR3 spells CAIKSQTGDEQYF. DNA of the CDR3: TGTGCCATCAAATCACAGACAGGGGACGAGCAGTACTTC.

The sample holds one count of this clone. This chain joins TRBV28 and TRBJ1-2; perhaps TRBD1 as D (5 bases). The V end lost 7 bases, the J end lost 8 bases, and 17 bases lay between the germline ends. Germline loops: CDR1 MDHEN, CDR2 SYDVKM. The CDR3 runs 13 residues. CDR3 DNA sequence: TGTGCCAGCACCTCGAAGGGGAGGGGAGGCTACACCTTC. Translating gives CASTSKGRGGYTF.

As for this clone: The same CDR3 can be traced to other DNA sequences in this sample. The gene calls are TRBV24-1 and TRBJ1-5; a possible D gene is TRBD1 (6 bases). The CDR3 sequence is 14 residues long. Germline CDR1 is KGHDR and CDR2 is SFDVKD. V was cut by 10 bases and J by 3 bases, with 15 bases left in between. CDR3 region: CATSPGQLNQPQHF. The CDR3 DNA follows: TGTGCCACATCCCCGGGACAACTCAATCAGCCCCAGCATTTT.

V gene TRBV25-1 combines with J gene TRBJ2-1; 12 bases fit TRBD2. Germline V gene lookup returns CDR1 MGHDK and CDR2 SYGVNS. With V trimmed by 4 bases and J by 9 bases, 7 bases remained unmatched. The CDR3 runs 15 residues. CDR3 sequence: CASSGWTSGILEQFF. CDR3 bases: TGTGCCAGCAGTGGCTGGACTAGCGGGATTCTTGAGCAGTTCTTC.

The gene calls are TRBV5-1 and TRBJ2-7; 10 bases map to TRBD1. The CDR3 runs to 15 residues. The germline CDR1 and CDR2 sequences are SGHRS and YFSETQ. V dropped 4 bases and J dropped 3; count of bases not matched to a gene: 7. The CDR3 nucleotides read TGCGCCAGCAGCGATTCCGGGACAGGGGTCTACGAGCAGTACTTC. This codes for CASSDSGTGVYEQYF.

In this sample, this clone turned up a few times. The chain joins TRBV10-3 to TRBJ2-5; D is possibly TRBD2 (6 bases). This CDR3 region has 13 residues. Germline assignment: CDR1 ENHRY and CDR2 SYGVKD. The V and J ends lost 0 bases and 9 bases respectively, with 11 bases between them. The CDR3 protein is CAISESIPGAQYF. In DNA form, the CDR3 reads TGTGCCATCAGTGAGTCGATCCCGGGGGCCCAGTACTTC.

The chain couples TRBV4-1 to TRBJ2-3; D is perhaps TRBD2 (6 bases). V was clipped by 1 base and J by 2 bases, with 13 bases between them. The CDR3 has 16 residues. CDR1 and CDR2 from the germline V gene are MGHRA and YSYEKL. As DNA, the CDR3 is TGCGCCAGCAGCCAAGTCTCGGGACTCCTCACAGATACGCAGTATTTT. Its translation: CASSQVSGLLTDTQYF.

The chain is built from TRBV29-1 and TRBJ2-3; 10 positions agree with TRBD2. Germline V CDR1 and CDR2: SQVTM, ANQGSEA. The V gene end was trimmed by 1 base and the J gene end by 3 bases; junction bases not matched to a gene: 7. This CDR3 has 16 residues. CDR3 region: CSVEGGLAGVTDTQYF. The CDR3 region has the DNA TGCAGCGTTGAAGGCGGGCTAGCGGGAGTGACAGATACGCAGTATTTT.

V gene TRBV7-9 combines with J gene TRBJ2-7, with 10 bases that match TRBD2. Germline CDR1 is SEHNR and CDR2 is FQNEAQ (reference sequence). This CDR3 has 15 residues. With 2 bases clipped from V and 6 bases from J, the junction kept 7 bases outside the gene matches. The CDR3: CASSLRGGLAFEQYF. The CDR3 bases are TGTGCCAGCAGCTTAAGGGGGGGACTAGCGTTCGAGCAGTACTTC.

J is TRBJ2-7 and V is TRBV7-9, with 8 nucleotides matching TRBD1. CDR1 SEHNR and CDR2 FQNEAQ come from the germline V gene (reference sequence). The CDR3 consists of 12 residues. The V segment lost 5 bases and the J segment 4 bases; nucleotides outside the gene matches: 1. The CDR3 DNA follows: TGTGCCAGCAGCCGGACAGGGTACGAGCAGTACTTC. Protein product: CASSRTGYEQYF.

J is TRBJ1-6 and V is TRBV4-1; D is ambiguous. The V end was cut by 1 base, the J end by 10 bases, with 5 bases between. The CDR3 spans 12 residues. The germline CDR1 and CDR2 sequences are MGHRA and YSYEKL. The CDR3 spells CASSQGGSPLHF. The CDR3 bases are TGCGCCAGCAGCCAAGGAGGCTCACCCCTCCACTTT.

The chain combines TRBV3-1 (or the pseudogene TRBV3-2) with TRBJ2-3; D may be TRBD2 (6 bases). Germline CDR1 LGHDT, CDR2 YNNKEL (reference sequence). The CDR3 totals 15 residues. V lost 1 base, J lost 4 bases, and 12 bases lay in between. In DNA, the CDR3 is TGTGCCAGCAGCCAAGTTAGCGGAGAGCCAGATACGCAGTATTTT. It is translated as CASSQVSGEPDTQYF.

The chain links TRBV30 to TRBJ1-1; 7 nucleotides match TRBD1. Germline-derived CDR1 and CDR2 are GTSNPN and SVGIG (reference sequence). The CDR3 sequence is 11 residues long. V lost 8 bases to trimming and J lost 5 bases; unmatched junction nucleotides: 5. The CDR3 DNA reads as TGTGCCGCAGGGGGTGCAACTGAAGCTTTCTTT. This encodes CAAGGATEAFF.

The chain carries TRBV7-2 and TRBJ2-1; tentative D call: TRBD2 (7 bases). Germline lookup yields CDR1 SGHTA and CDR2 FQGNSA. V was cut by 5 bases and J by 2 bases, with 13 bases left in between. This CDR3 is 15 amino acids long. The CDR3: CASSQGGGTYNEQFF. The CDR3 DNA is TGTGCCAGCAGCCAGGGAGGGGGGACCTACAATGAGCAGTTCTTC.

CDR3: CASSYEGSKLFF. The CDR3 DNA reads as TGTGCCAGCAGTTACGAGGGCTCAAAACTGTTTTTT. The chain is built from TRBV6-5 and TRBJ1-4; no reliable D call. CDR1 and CDR2 (germline): MNHEY, SVGAGI. V lost 2 bases and J 10 bases, leaving 8 bases between the germline ends. This CDR3 is 12 amino acids long.

The chain is built from TRBV7-9 and TRBJ2-3; TRBD1 might be the D (6 bases). The CDR3 extends over 14 amino acids. Germline-derived CDR1 and CDR2 are SEHNR and FQNEAQ (reference sequence). V was cut by 5 bases and J by 3 bases, with 12 bases left in between. The CDR3 here is CASSKGDFTDTQYF. In DNA form, the CDR3 reads TGTGCCAGCAGCAAGGGGGATTTTACAGATACGCAGTATTTT.

This clone appeared a single time. CDR3 sequence: CASSPTRAATPGGNTEAFF. The CDR3 nucleotides are TGTGCCAGCTCACCCACTCGGGCTGCCACCCCAGGAGGGAACACTGAAGCTTTCTTT. The rearrangement joins TRBV18 to TRBJ1-1; no clear D gene. This CDR3 is built from 19 residues. CDR1 KGHSH and CDR2 LQKENI come from the germline V gene. V lost 3 bases and J 1 base, leaving 24 bases between the germline ends.

This clone has a handful of counts. This chain joins TRBV19 and TRBJ1-6; 7 bases match TRBD1. J was trimmed by 6 bases and V by 10 bases; bases with no gene match: 3. Germline values: CDR1 LNHDA, CDR2 SQIVND (reference sequence). This CDR3 spans 12 amino acids. DNA for the CDR3: TGTGCCACCGGGACAGCTAATTCACCCCTCCACTTT. This translates into CATGTANSPLHF.

The gene calls are TRBV7-3 and TRBJ2-5; the match to TRBD2 covers 7 bases. The CDR3 contains 13 residues. After removal of 5 bases from V and 4 bases from J, the junction contained 4 bases not matched to a gene. The germline V gene has CDR1 SGHTA and CDR2 FQGTGA. This chain's CDR3 is CASSPRGRETQYF. The CDR3 DNA is TGTGCCAGCAGCCCGCGGGGGAGAGAGACCCAGTACTTC.

By sample share, this clone is medium-sized (0.01 to 0.1%). The chain links TRBV4-2 to TRBJ2-2, with 7 bases lining up with TRBD1. Germline CDR1 is LGHNA and CDR2 is YNFKEQ. V shed 5 bases and J 4 bases; nucleotides not matched to a gene: 10. The CDR3 is 16 residues long. The CDR3 region is CASSAQTGWITGELFF. CDR3 sequence (DNA): TGTGCCAGCAGCGCCCAGACAGGGTGGATCACCGGGGAGCTGTTTTTT.

The V and J genes are TRBV19 and TRBJ1-2, with TRBD1 matching over 8 bases. CDR3 length: 14 amino acids. Germline loops: CDR1 LNHDA, CDR2 SQIVND (reference sequence). Trimming removed 4 bases from V and 3 bases from J; junction bases left unmatched: 4. The CDR3 protein is CASSTYRGDYGYTF. For the CDR3, the DNA is TGTGCCAGTAGTACTTACAGGGGGGACTATGGCTACACCTTC.

The CDR3 sequence: CASSQDPGSGTRETQYF. The CDR3 nucleotides are TGCGCCAGCAGCCAAGACCCGGGTAGCGGGACCCGAGAGACCCAGTACTTC. The rearrangement joins TRBV4-1 to TRBJ2-5; TRBD2 matches 8 bases. Unmatched junction bases numbered 10, after V lost 0 bases and J lost 4 bases. The CDR3 covers 17 residues. CDR1 MGHRA and CDR2 YSYEKL come from the germline V gene.

J is TRBJ2-1 and V is TRBV12-3 or TRBV12-4, with TRBD1 as a possible D gene (6 bases). The CDR3 spans 12 residues. Trimming stripped 5 bases from V and 6 bases from J, with 8 bases between. The CDR3 protein is CASSTTGNEQFF. CDR3 nucleotides: TGTGCCAGCAGTACGACAGGCAATGAGCAGTTCTTC.

This clone came up a few times. At one boundary the junction diverges from the germline segment, which might be a read error. CDR3 DNA sequence: TGTGCCATCACTGAGCGGGAGGGCCCCGAGCAGTACTTC. Translating gives CAITEREGPEQYF. The chain recombines TRBV10-3 with TRBJ2-7; 10 bases are a match to TRBD2. CDR3 length: 13 residues. In germline, CDR1 is ENHRY, CDR2 SYGVKD.

V usage is TRBV19 and J usage is TRBJ2-7; D gene uncertain. V lost 3 bases to trimming and J lost 2 bases, with 11 bases between them. The CDR3 runs to 14 residues. Germline values: CDR1 LNHDA, CDR2 SQIVND (reference sequence). In nucleotides, the CDR3 is TGTGCCAGTAGTATGTACAGTCCGACCTACGAGCAGTACTTC. Amino acid sequence: CASSMYSPTYEQYF.